This T cell receptor beta chain derives from a study of Tregs in tolerant kidney transplant recipients. TCRdb's copy holds only in-frame clones and misses some; the assay was immunoSEQ multiplex PCR. This repertoire comprises 25,000 to 35,000 clones; its ten largest clones make up 1.5% to 2%. Related graft donors supplied nonmyeloablative bone marrow transplants, and mixed chimerism was transient. Germline V gives CDR1 GTSNPN, CDR2 SVGIG (reference sequence). V was pared by 5 bases and J by 2 bases, with 12 bases between. This CDR3 contains 14 residues. On this clone: The sequence runs out 3 residues before the end of the CDR3; the remainder is reconstructed from the germline J gene.

The sample in question was CD4+ T cells from blood (PBMCs), obtained 24 months after the transplant. The sequence derives from a human patient who received a combined kidney and bone marrow transplant. Among the T cells, some may be from the graft donor. V and J are TRBV30 and TRBJ2-2; perhaps TRBD2 as D (5 bases). CDR3 protein: CAWVPRLNTGELFF. The covered CDR3 bases are TGTGCCTGGGTCCCAAGACTAAACACCGGGGAG.